Below, one T cell receptor (beta chain) is given with its context. Authors' processing steps: The assay estimated nucleated cells by amplifying reference gene primers. The table came from immunoSEQ multiplex PCR; TCRdb's copy has only in-frame clones and leaves some out. The V and J calls and clone size are taken from that table; D and trimming were inferred from the DNA. The data hold under 200,000 clones, with 80% to 85% observed a single time. This entry is derived from a study of blood T cell repertoires in COVID-19. Looking at the study overall: COVID-19 samples from acute and convalescent phases originated in the United States, Italy and Spain.

Source material: peripheral blood. The TCR comes from a human donor with acute or convalescent COVID-19. The donor label of this sample is uncertain.

DNA for the CDR3: TGTGCCAGCTCATCCGGGACAGGGGGCAGGGAGCAGTTCTTC. It yields the protein CASSSGTGGREQFF. This chain links TRBV18 with TRBJ2-1, with 12 bases lining up with TRBD1. The CDR3 runs to 14 residues. CDR1 KGHSH and CDR2 LQKENI come from the germline V gene. V lost 5 bases and J lost 10; bases outside the gene matches: 6.